Detailed here is one TCR beta chain. The repertoire was sequenced with immunoSEQ multiplex PCR; TCRdb's copy has only in-frame clones and lacks some. The sample has roughly 200,000 clones; approximately 88% are singletons. The V gene's germline CDR1 is SNHLY and CDR2 FYNNEI. This CDR3 spans 13 amino acids. Trimming removed 7 bases from V and 1 base from J; junction bases left unmatched: 3. These data come from a study of blood T cell repertoires in COVID-19. Sample: peripheral blood. V gene TRBV2 combines with J gene TRBJ2-7; 8 bases align to TRBD1. The TCR sequence derives from a woman in her 30s with acute or convalescent COVID-19. The CDR3 DNA follows: TGTGCCAGCATTGGGACAGGTTCCTACGAGCAGTACTTC. It specifies CASIGTGSYEQYF.